This paragraph covers one T cell receptor (beta chain) sequence. The antigen is unknown. The sample belongs to a study of PD-1 blockade in classical Hodgkin lymphoma. Assay: immunoSEQ multiplex PCR; the TCRdb copy retains only in-frame clones and omits some. The sample contains approximately 100,000 clones, 75% to 85% of which appear only once. Germline loops: CDR1 SEHNR, CDR2 FQNEAQ (reference sequence). The V end was cut by 5 bases, the J end by 3 bases, with 5 bases between. The CDR3 consists of 12 residues. General observations from the study: The origin of the repertoire differences remains undefined, with disease activity or prior therapy as possible causes.

Time point here: cycle 4 day 1 (C4D1), after 6 weeks of nivolumab. All patients experienced relapse after autologous stem cell transplantation, and brentuximab vedotin exposure was variable. The sequence was obtained from a human donor with classical Hodgkin lymphoma. The material sequenced was peripheral blood mononuclear cells (PBMCs), taken before the fourth cycle of nivolumab. The chain recombines TRBV7-9 with TRBJ2-1, with no clear D. CDR3 region: CASSPGYNEQFF. The CDR3, as DNA: TGTGCCAGCAGCCCAGGCTACAATGAGCAGTTCTTC. The variable domain in full, with the rest retrieved from reference TRBV7-9 and TRBJ2-1, is DTGVSQNPRHKITKRGQNVTFRCDPISEHNRLYWYRQTLGQGPEFLTYFQNEAQLEKSRLLSDRFSAERPKGSFSTLEIQRTEQGDSAMYLCASSPGYNEQFFGPGTRLTVL.